The present TCR beta chain was sequenced within a study of blood T cell repertoires in COVID-19. Study at large: Samples taken during acute and convalescent COVID-19 were collected in the United States, Italy and Spain. PBMCs, B-cell-depleted T cells, or T cells were the source of the cDNA or gDNA that made up the material.

Assay: immunoSEQ multiplex PCR; the TCRdb copy retains only in-frame clones and omits some. Here the sample spans around 220,000 clones, over 80% being singletons. CDR1 MNHEY and CDR2 SVGEGT come from the germline V gene. V dropped 7 bases and J dropped 3 bases, with 16 bases sitting between them. This CDR3 has 15 residues. The source material was PBMCs or T cells enriched from blood (not recorded which). The TCR sequence derives from a woman between 18 and 29 years old who had recovered from COVID-19. This sequence joins TRBV6-2 or TRBV6-3 and TRBJ1-5; D is perhaps TRBD1 (5 bases). This chain's CDR3 is CASTPSPGYNQPQHF. The CDR3 nucleotides read TGTGCCAGCACCCCAAGCCCAGGGTACAATCAGCCCCAGCATTTT.